This is a list of T cell receptor beta chains from one sample in a study of control samples from healthy donors and cancer patients. The method was immunoSEQ multiplex PCR; TCRdb's version includes in-frame clones alone and lacks a portion of them. The data hold around 130,000 clones, with around 93% observed a single time. The sample comprised blood. Every receptor here comes from a man between 18 and 35 years old in good health. CDR3s include the opening cysteine and the closing phenylalanine or tryptophan. The order of the fields is V gene, J gene, D gene, CDR3 protein. D genes are given only for firm matches.

V: TRBV5-1
J: TRBJ2-7
D: .
CDR3: CASGPPQGHEQYF

V: TRBV6-5
J: TRBJ1-6
D: .
CDR3: CASSYSWARYSPLHF

V: TRBV4-1
J: TRBJ2-3
D: TRBD2
CDR3: CASSWTSGGAASTDTQYF

V: TRBV27
J: TRBJ1-3
D: .
CDR3: CASKQLSGNTIYF

V: TRBV29-1
J: TRBJ2-7
D: .
CDR3: CSVAQATYEQYF

V: TRBV6-5
J: TRBJ1-6
D: .
CDR3: CASKGSNNSPLHF

V: TRBV12-3/TRBV12-4
J: TRBJ1-5
D: .
CDR3: CASTQGLRQPQHF

V: TRBV2
J: TRBJ1-2
D: .
CDR3: CASSTDGYGYTF

V: TRBV5-1
J: TRBJ2-1
D: TRBD2
CDR3: CASSLGLAGGHEQFF

V: TRBV12-3/TRBV12-4
J: TRBJ2-1
D: TRBD1
CDR3: CASTRDSEQFF

V: TRBV5-4
J: TRBJ1-3
D: TRBD1
CDR3: CASSWGQGSGNTIYF

V: TRBV5-4
J: TRBJ2-2
D: TRBD1
CDR3: CASSSADRRPTGELFF

V: TRBV5-1
J: TRBJ1-1
D: TRBD1
CDR3: CASSSTGPNTEAFF

V: TRBV18
J: TRBJ1-1
D: .
CDR3: CASAGQRMNTEAFF

V: TRBV11-3
J: TRBJ2-2
D: TRBD1
CDR3: CASSGTKSGGRNRELFF

V: TRBV9
J: TRBJ2-3
D: TRBD2
CDR3: CASSTQTSGGDTQYF

V: TRBV7-9
J: TRBJ1-2
D: TRBD1
CDR3: CASSFSMAGGTGGYTF

V: TRBV3-1/TRBV3-2
J: TRBJ1-4
D: .
CDR3: CASSQSRGGEKLFF

V: TRBV5-6
J: TRBJ1-3
D: .
CDR3: CASSRTGNTIYF

V: TRBV7-9
J: TRBJ1-4
D: TRBD1
CDR3: CASSQGQRNEKLFF

V: TRBV27
J: TRBJ2-7
D: .
CDR3: CASSLEGREQYF

V: TRBV4-2
J: TRBJ2-2
D: TRBD2
CDR3: CASSQDLGSGGGTGELFF

V: TRBV5-1
J: TRBJ1-3
D: .
CDR3: CASSLLGARGNTIYF

V: TRBV5-6
J: TRBJ2-3
D: .
CDR3: CASSLGGGFRDTQYF

V: TRBV7-3
J: TRBJ2-3
D: .
CDR3: CASSLIAADTQYF

V: TRBV5-1
J: TRBJ1-5
D: .
CDR3: CASSPNSGGNQPQHF

V: TRBV4-1
J: TRBJ1-6
D: .
CDR3: CASSLGQGVSYNSPLHF

V: TRBV5-4
J: TRBJ1-2
D: .
CDR3: CASSLGSRVYGYTF

V: TRBV4-2
J: TRBJ2-7
D: TRBD2
CDR3: CASSHLHGGTDSYEQYF

V: TRBV7-6
J: TRBJ1-1
D: .
CDR3: CASSLMETTEAFF

V: TRBV6-6
J: TRBJ2-3
D: .
CDR3: CASSLGGDTQYF

V: TRBV9
J: TRBJ1-2
D: .
CDR3: CASSPVGGRGSGYTF

V: TRBV7-7
J: TRBJ2-5
D: .
CDR3: CASSPNPGGAKTQYF

V: TRBV11-2
J: TRBJ2-1
D: TRBD2
CDR3: CASSFFLGGLAGGSEQFF

V: TRBV7-9
J: TRBJ1-3
D: .
CDR3: CASSLSGNTIYF

V: TRBV11-1
J: TRBJ1-4
D: .
CDR3: CASSDSEKTNEKLFF

V: TRBV5-1
J: TRBJ1-6
D: .
CDR3: CASSLASGVSNSPLHF

V: TRBV7-7
J: TRBJ2-5
D: .
CDR3: CASSWAETQYF

V: TRBV10-1
J: TRBJ2-1
D: TRBD2
CDR3: CASSEFATSLFDEQFF

V: TRBV6-6
J: TRBJ2-5
D: .
CDR3: CASSLTGLGETQYF

V: TRBV18
J: TRBJ2-2
D: .
CDR3: CASSPRTGELFF

V: TRBV20-1
J: TRBJ2-2
D: .
CDR3: CSARLPGELFF

V: TRBV12-3/TRBV12-4
J: TRBJ1-1
D: .
CDR3: CASSLQAEPEAFF

V: TRBV7-9
J: TRBJ1-4
D: TRBD1
CDR3: CASSLGQGNEKLFF